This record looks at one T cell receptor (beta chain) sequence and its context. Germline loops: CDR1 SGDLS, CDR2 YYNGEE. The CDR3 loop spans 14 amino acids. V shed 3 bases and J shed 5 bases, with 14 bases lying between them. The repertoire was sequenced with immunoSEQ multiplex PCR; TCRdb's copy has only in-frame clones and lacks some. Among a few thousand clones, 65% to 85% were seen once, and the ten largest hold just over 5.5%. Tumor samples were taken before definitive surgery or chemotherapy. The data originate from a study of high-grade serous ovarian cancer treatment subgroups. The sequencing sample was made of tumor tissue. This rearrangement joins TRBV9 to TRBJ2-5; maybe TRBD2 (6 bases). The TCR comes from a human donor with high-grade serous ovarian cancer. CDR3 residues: CASSGTLGGETQYF. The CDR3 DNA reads TGTGCCAGCAGCGGAACCCTAGGAGGGGAGACCCAGTACTTC.